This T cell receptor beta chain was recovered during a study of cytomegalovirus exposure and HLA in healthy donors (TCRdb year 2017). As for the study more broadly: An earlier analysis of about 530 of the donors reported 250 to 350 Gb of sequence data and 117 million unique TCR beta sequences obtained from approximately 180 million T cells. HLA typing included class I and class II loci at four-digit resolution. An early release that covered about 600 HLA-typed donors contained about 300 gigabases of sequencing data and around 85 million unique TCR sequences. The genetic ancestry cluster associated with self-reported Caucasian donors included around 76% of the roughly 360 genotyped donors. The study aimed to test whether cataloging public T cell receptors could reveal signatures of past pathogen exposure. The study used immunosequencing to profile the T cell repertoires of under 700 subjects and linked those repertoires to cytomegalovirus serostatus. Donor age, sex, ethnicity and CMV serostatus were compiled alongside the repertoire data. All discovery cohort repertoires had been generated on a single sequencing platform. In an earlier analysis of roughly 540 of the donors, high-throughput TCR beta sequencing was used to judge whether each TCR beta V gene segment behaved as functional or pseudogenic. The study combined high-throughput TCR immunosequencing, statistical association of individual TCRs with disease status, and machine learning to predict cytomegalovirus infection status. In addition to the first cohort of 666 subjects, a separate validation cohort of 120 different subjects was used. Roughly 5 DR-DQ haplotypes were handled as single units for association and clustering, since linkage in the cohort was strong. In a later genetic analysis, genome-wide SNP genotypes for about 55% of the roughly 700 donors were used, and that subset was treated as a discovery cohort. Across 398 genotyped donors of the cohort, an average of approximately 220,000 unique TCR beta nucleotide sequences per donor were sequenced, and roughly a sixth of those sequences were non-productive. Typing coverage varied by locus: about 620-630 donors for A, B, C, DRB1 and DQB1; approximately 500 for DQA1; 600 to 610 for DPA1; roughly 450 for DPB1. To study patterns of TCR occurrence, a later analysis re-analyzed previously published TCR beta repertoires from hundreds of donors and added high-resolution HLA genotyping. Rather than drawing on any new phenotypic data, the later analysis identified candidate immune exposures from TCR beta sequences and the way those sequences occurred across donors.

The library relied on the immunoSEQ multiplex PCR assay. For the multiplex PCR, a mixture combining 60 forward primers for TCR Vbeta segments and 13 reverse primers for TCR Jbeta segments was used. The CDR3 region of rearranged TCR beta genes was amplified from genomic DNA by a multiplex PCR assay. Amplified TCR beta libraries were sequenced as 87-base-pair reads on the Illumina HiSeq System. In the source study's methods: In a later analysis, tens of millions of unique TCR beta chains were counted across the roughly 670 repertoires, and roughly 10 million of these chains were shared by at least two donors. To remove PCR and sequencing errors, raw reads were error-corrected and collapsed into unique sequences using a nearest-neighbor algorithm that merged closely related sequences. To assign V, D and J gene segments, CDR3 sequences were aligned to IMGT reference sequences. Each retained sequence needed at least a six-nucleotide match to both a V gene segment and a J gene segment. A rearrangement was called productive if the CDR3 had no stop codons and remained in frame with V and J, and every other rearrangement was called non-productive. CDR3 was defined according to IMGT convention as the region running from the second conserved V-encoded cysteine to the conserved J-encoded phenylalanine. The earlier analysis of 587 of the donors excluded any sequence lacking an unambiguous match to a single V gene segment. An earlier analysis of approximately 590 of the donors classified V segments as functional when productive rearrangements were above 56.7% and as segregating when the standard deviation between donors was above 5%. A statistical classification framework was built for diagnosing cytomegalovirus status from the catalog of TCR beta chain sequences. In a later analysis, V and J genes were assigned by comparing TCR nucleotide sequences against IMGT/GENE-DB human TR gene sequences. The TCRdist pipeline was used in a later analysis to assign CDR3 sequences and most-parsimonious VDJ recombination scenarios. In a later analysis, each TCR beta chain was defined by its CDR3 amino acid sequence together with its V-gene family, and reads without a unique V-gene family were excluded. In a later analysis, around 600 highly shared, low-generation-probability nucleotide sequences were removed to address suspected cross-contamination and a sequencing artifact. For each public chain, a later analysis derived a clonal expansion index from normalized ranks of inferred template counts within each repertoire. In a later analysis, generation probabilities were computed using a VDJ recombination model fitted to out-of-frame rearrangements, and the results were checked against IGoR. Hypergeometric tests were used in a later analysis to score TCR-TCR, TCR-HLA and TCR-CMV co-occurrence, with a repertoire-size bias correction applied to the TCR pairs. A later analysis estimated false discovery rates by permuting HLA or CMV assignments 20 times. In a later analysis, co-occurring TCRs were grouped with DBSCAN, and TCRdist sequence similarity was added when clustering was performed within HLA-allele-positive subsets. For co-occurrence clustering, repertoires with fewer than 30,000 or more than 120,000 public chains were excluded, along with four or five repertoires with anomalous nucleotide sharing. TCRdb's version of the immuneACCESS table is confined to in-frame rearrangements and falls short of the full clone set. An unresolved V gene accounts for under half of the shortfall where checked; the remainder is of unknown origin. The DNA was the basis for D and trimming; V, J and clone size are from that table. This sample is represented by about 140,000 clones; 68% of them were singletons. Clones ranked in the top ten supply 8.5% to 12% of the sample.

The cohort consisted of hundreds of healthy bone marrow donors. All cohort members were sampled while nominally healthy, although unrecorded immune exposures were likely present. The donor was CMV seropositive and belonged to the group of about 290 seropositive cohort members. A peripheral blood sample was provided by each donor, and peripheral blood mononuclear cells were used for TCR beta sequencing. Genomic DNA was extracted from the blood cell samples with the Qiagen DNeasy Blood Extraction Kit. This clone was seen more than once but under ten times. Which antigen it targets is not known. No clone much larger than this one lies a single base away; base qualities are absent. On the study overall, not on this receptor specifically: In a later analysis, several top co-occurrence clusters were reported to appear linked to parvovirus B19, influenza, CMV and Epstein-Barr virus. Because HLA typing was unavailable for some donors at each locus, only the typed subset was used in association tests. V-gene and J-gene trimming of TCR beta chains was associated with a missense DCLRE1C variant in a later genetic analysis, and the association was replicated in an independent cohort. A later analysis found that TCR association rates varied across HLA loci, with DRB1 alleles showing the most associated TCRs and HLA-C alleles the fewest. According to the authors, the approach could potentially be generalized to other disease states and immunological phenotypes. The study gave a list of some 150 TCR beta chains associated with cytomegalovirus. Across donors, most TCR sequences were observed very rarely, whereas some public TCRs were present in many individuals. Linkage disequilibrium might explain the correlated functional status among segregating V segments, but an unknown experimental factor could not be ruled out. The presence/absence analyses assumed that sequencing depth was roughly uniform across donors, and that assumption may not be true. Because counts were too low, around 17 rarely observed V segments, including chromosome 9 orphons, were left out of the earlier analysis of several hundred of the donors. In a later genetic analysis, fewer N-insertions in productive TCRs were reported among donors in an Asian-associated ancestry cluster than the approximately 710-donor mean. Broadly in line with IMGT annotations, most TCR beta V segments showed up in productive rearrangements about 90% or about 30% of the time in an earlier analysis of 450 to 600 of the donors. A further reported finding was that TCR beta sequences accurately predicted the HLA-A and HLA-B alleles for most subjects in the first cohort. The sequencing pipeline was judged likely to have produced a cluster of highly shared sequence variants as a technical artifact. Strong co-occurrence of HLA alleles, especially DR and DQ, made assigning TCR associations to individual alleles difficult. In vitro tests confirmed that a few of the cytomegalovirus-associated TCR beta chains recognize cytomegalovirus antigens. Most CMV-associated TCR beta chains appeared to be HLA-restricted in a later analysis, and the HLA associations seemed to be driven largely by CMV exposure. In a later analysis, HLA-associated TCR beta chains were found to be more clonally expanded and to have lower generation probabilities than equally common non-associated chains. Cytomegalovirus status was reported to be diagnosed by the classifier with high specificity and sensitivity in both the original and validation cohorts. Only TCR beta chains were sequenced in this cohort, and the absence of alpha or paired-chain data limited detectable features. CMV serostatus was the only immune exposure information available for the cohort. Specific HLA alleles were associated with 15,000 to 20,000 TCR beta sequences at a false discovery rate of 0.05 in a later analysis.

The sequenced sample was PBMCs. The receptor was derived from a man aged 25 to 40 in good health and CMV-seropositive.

The nucleotide sequence is TGTGCCTTTCAACGGGGGGGAAGCTCCTACGAGCAGTACTTC. This gives the protein CAFQRGGSSYEQYF. In this chain, TRBV30 is recombined with TRBJ2-7; 8 bases in the junction line up with TRBD2. The germline V gene (reference sequence) specifies GTSNPN as CDR1 and SVGIG as CDR2. The CDR3 contains 14 residues, cysteine and phenylalanine counted. The CDR3 DNA has 42 bases and is translated from base 1. Trimming leaves V shorter by 7 bases and J shorter by 0 bases, with the junction holding 8 bases beyond the gene matches.